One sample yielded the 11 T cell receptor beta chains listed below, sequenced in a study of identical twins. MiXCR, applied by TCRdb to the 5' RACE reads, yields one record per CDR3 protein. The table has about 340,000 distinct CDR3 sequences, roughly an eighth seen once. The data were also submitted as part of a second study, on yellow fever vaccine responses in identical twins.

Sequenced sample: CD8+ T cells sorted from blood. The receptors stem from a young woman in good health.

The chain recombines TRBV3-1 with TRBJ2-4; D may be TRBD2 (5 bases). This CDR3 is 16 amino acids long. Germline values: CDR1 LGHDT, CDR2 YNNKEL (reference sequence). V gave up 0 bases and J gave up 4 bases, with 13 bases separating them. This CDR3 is CASSQDRGRIKNIQYF. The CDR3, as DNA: TGTGCCAGCAGCCAAGATAGAGGGCGGATAAAAAACATTCAGTACTTC.

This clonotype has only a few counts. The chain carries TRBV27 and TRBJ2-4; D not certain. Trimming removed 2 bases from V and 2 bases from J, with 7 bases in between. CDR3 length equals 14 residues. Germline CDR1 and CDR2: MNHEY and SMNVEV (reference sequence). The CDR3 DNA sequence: TGTGCCAGCAGTTTAGAGATATCCAAAAACATTCAGTACTTC. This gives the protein CASSLEISKNIQYF.

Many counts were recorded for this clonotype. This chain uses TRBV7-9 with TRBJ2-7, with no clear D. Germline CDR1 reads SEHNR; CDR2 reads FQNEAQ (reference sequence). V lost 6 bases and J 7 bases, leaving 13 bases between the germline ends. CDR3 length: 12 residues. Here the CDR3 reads CASSHAGREQYF. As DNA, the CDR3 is TGTGCCAGCAGTCATGCAGGACGGGAGCAGTACTTC.

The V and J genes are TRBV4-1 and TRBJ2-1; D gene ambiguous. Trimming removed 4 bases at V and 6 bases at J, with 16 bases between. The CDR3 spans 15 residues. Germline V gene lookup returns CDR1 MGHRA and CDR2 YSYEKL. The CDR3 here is CASSPPLGIGNEQFF. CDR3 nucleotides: TGCGCCAGCAGCCCCCCGTTGGGGATAGGCAATGAGCAGTTCTTC.

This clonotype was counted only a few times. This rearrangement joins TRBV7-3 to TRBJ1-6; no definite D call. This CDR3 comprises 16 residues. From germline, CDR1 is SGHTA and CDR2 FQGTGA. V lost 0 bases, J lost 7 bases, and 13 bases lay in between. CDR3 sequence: CASSLTAVLGNSPLHF. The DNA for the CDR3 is TGTGCCAGCAGCTTAACGGCAGTATTAGGAAATTCACCCCTCCACTTT. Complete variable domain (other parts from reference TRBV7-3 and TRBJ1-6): GAGVSQTPSNKVTEKGKYVELRCDPISGHTALYWYRQSLGQGPEFLIYFQGTGAADDSGLPNDRFFAVRPEGSVSTLKIQRTERGDSAVYLCASSLTAVLGNSPLHFGNGTRLTVT.

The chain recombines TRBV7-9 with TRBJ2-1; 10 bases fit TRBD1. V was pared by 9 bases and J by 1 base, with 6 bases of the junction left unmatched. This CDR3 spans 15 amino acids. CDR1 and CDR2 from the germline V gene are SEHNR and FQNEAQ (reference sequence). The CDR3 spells CASLKGQGSYNEQFF. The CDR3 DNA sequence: TGTGCCAGTCTTAAGGGACAGGGGTCCTACAATGAGCAGTTCTTC.

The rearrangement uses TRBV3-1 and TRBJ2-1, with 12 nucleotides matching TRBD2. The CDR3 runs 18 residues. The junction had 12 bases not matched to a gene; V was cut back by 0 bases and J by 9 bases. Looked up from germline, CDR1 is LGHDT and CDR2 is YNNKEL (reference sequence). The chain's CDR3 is CASSQDVGFALAGGEQFF. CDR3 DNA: TGTGCCAGCAGCCAAGACGTTGGTTTTGCACTAGCGGGAGGTGAGCAGTTCTTC.

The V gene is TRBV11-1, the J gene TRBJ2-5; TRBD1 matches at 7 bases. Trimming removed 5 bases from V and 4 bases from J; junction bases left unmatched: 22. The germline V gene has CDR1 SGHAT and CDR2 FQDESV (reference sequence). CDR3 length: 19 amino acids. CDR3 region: CASSPRGFRGSDYGETQYF. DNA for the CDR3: TGTGCCAGCAGCCCCAGGGGGTTTCGCGGTTCTGACTACGGAGAGACCCAGTACTTC.

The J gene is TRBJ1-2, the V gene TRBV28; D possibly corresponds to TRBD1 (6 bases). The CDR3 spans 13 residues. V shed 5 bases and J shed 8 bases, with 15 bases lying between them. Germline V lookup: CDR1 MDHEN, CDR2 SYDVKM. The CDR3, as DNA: TGTGCCAGCAGTACAGGGTTAGGTAAAGGCTACACCTTC. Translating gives CASSTGLGKGYTF.

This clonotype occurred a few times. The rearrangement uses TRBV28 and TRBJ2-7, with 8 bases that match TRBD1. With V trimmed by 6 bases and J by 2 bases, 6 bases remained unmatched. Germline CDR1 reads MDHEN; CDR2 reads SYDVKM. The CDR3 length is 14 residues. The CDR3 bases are TGTGCCAGCAGATCAGACAGGGGCGCCTACGAGCAGTACTTC. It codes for CASRSDRGAYEQYF.

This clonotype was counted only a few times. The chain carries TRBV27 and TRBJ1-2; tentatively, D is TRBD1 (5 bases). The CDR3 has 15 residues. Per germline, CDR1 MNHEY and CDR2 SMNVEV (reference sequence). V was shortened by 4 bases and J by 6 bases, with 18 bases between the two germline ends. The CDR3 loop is CASSSANDREDGYTF. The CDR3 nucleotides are TGTGCCAGCAGTTCCGCCAACGACAGAGAAGATGGCTACACCTTC.